The 4 T cell receptor beta chains reported below all come from one sample, sequenced in a study of graft-versus-host responses after intestinal transplantation. Only in-frame clones appear in the TCRdb table, and some are missing; sequencing was by immunoSEQ multiplex PCR. The sample shows some 83,000 clones, 75% to 95% of them seen only once. For these receptors, no antigen is known. This specimen was unstimulated CD4+ T cells sorted from spleen or lymph node cells, taken before intestinal transplant. The receptors here all came from a human donor who received an intestinal transplant.

The chain combines TRBV18 with TRBJ2-1; 8 bases agree with TRBD2. Germline V CDR1 and CDR2: KGHSH, LQKENI. V lost 4 bases and J lost 7; bases outside the gene matches: 12. The CDR3 has 16 residues. CDR3 region: CASSLRTAGGGNEQFF. In nucleotides, the CDR3 is TGTGCCAGCTCACTCCGGACAGCCGGGGGGGGGAATGAGCAGTTCTTC. The variable domain in full, completed from reference TRBV18 and TRBJ2-1, reads NAGVMQNPRHLVRRRGQEARLRCSPMKGHSHVYWYRQLPEEGLKFMVYLQKENIIDESGMPKERFSAEFPKEGPSILRIQQVVRGDSAAYFCASSLRTAGGGNEQFFGPGTRLTVL.

The chain recombines TRBV2 with TRBJ2-5; no clear D. With 2 bases removed from V and 4 bases from J, the gap between germline ends came to 5 bases. Germline lookup yields CDR1 SNHLY and CDR2 FYNNEI. This CDR3 spans 12 amino acids. CDR3 nucleotides: TGTGCCAGCAGTGAATATTCAGAGACCCAGTACTTC. Translated: CASSEYSETQYF.

This clone was observed once. The chain employs TRBV9 and TRBJ2-1, with D unresolved. The germline V gene has CDR1 SGDLS and CDR2 YYNGEE. V shed 0 bases and J shed 4 bases, with 5 bases lying between them. The length of the CDR3 is 13 residues. The CDR3 nucleotides read TGTGCCAGCAGCGTAGGGGCGTACAATGAGCAGTTCTTC. This translates into CASSVGAYNEQFF.

The gene calls are TRBV28 and TRBJ2-7; 10 bases map to TRBD1. Germline CDR1 is MDHEN and CDR2 is SYDVKM. The V gene end was trimmed by 8 bases and the J gene end by 5 bases; junction bases not matched to a gene: 6. The CDR3 totals 13 residues. CDR3 coding DNA: TGTGCCAGCCTCCGGGACAGGGGCCACGAGCAGTACTTC. Amino acid sequence: CASLRDRGHEQYF.